This entry describes one T cell receptor beta chain. Its specific antigen is unknown. No quality values exist for individual bases; no much larger clone is one base distant. These data originate in a study of blood T cell repertoires in COVID-19 (dated by TCRdb to 2020 to 2021). Study-wide context: Samples from collaborators originated in the United States, Italy and Spain and spanned both the acute and convalescent phases of COVID-19. The samples were drawn from two sources: the first 160 participants of the ongoing ImmuneRACE study, and fewer than 1,500 subjects contributed by 6 global collaborators. The material from the prospective study consisted of cDNA or gDNA derived from T cells, B-cell-depleted T cells, or PBMCs. The sample metadata nearly always contained a de-identified subject ID, COVID-19 status, age in years and sex. The repertoires were released in a freely available public database intended as a resource for research on the immune response to SARS-CoV-2. Where HLA class I and class II types were available, the types were taken from metadata supplied by the sample provider, not from assay-based typing. The dataset comprised deeply sampled blood TCRbeta repertoires from subjects exposed to, actively infected with, or recovered from COVID-19. Overall results and qualifications from the work: Clinical and demographic metadata were provided uncurated, with the amount varying by source and participant.

Participants in the prospective study were aged roughly 18 to 95 years, lived in over 20 United States geographic areas, and enrolled through a virtual design. In the prospective study, cohorts were assigned on the basis of participant-reported clinical history obtained from a screening survey and a study questionnaire. Exposed participants had been in contact with someone with a PCR-confirmed or clinician-diagnosed COVID-19 case within 2 weeks of study entry. Each participant in the prospective study had whole blood, serum and a nasopharyngeal or oropharyngeal swab collected by mobile phlebotomists. Over a 2-month period, participants in the prospective study had the option of providing additional blood draws and questionnaires. Prospective study blood samples were shipped either frozen or at room temperature before DNA extraction. TCRbeta CDR3 regions were amplified from genomic DNA using the immunoSEQ Assay, a bias-controlled multiplex PCR. The paper's data handling went like this. Nucleated cell counts per sample were estimated from amplification of reference gene primers within the assay. To quantify the absolute abundance of each unique TCRbeta CDR3 rearrangement, sequence reads were collapsed and filtered. Productive Simpson clonality was computed per sample as the square root of Simpson's diversity index over productive rearrangements. TCRdb took over this immuneACCESS table, retaining in-frame rearrangements with V and J assigned. Such tables are incomplete; in checked studies, under half of the missing clones stem from an unresolved V gene, and the remainder is unexplained. V, J and clone size were drawn from that table, and D and trimming were deduced from the DNA. Within this sample are 250,000 or so clones, with less than 95% of them counted one time only. The top ten hold about 3% of the sample.

CDR1 and CDR2 are drawn from the germline V gene (reference sequence): MNHEY, SMNVEV. The CDR3 spans 12 residues, from the cysteine through the phenylalanine. Only the CDR3 DNA stays, 36 bases, in frame from base 1. At the junction V is shortened by 8 bases and J by 3 bases; bases outside the gene matches: 3. Sequenced: PBMCs or T cells enriched from blood (not recorded which). The clonotype was recovered from a man in his forties who had been exposed to COVID-19. The V and J segments used are TRBV27 and TRBJ2-7; 8 middle bases align to TRBD1. The CDR3: CASAGGDYEQYF. The DNA reads TGTGCCAGCGCAGGGGGCGACTACGAGCAGTACTTC.